This T cell receptor (beta chain) was recorded in a study of shared clonotypes between healthy human individuals. General study results and limits: Richness estimates generally favored naive over memory subsets. The diversity represented, both genetic and in exposure history, was limited by few donors.

In regard to this clone: Its target is unknown.

Trimming stripped 6 bases from V and 5 bases from J, with 7 bases between. The CDR3 extends over 11 amino acids. Germline V CDR1 and CDR2: MNHEY, SVGAGI. Per the original data handling: For the immunoSEQ data, sequences were junction-only without quality scores, so filtering differed. Clones were read by immunoSEQ multiplex PCR, and TCRdb kept only the in-frame ones, dropping some. The D gene and trimming were derived from the DNA, and the V and J assignments and clone size from that table. The sample gives roughly 2 million clones, 95% of which show up once; 0.1% to 0.15% is in the top ten. Sequenced input: naive CD4+ T cells sorted from blood. The subset is: CD45RA+ positively selected. The source is a man in his late teens or twenties in good health. The V call is TRBV6-5, the J call TRBJ2-5; D is ambiguous. CDR3 sequence: CASRNVETQYF. CDR3 nucleotide sequence: TGTGCCAGCAGAAATGTGGAGACCCAGTACTTC.